What follows are 23 T cell receptor beta chains derived from one specimen sequenced in a study of shared clonotypes between healthy human individuals. Naive CD8 cells lacked CD45RO, underwent positive selection for CCR7 and left out terminally differentiated effector memory CD45RA+ cells. Sequencing used immunoSEQ multiplex PCR; TCRdb keeps in-frame clones, though not all of them. The data contain about 820,000 clones, 80% to 95% of them seen just once; the ten biggest clones take up 24%. Sequences were obtained from naive CD8+ T cells sorted from blood. The receptor source for this set is a man under 40 in good health.

The chain employs TRBV27 and TRBJ2-1; possibly TRBD2 for D (5 bases). The CDR3 runs 14 residues. V was clipped by 7 bases and J by 2 bases, with 12 bases between them. Germline CDR1 and CDR2: MNHEY and SMNVEV (reference sequence). CDR3 sequence reads: CASMEGLPYNEQFF. CDR3 in DNA: TGTGCCAGCATGGAAGGACTCCCCTACAATGAGCAGTTCTTC.

Only one count was recorded for this clone. The J gene is TRBJ1-5, the V gene TRBV10-1; no clear D. Germline V gene lookup returns CDR1 WNHNN and CDR2 SYGVQD (reference sequence). The ends were cut back, 4 bases at V and 7 bases at J, with 8 bases in the middle. This CDR3 spans 12 amino acids. CDR3 in DNA: TGCGCCAGCAGTGCCCCGGGCCAGCCCCAGCATTTT. Amino acid sequence: CASSAPGQPQHF.

The genes are TRBV14 and TRBJ1-4, with 7 positions matching TRBD1. The CDR3 totals 16 residues. V shed 1 base and J 4 bases; nucleotides not matched to a gene: 6. Germline assignment: CDR1 SGHDN and CDR2 FVKESK. This CDR3 reads CASSQVKGGLNEKLFF. The DNA of the CDR3 is TGTGCCAGCAGCCAAGTGAAAGGGGGCCTTAATGAAAAACTGTTTTTT.

The V call is TRBV7-9, the J call TRBJ2-1, with D possibly being TRBD2 (6 bases). CDR3 length: 18 amino acids. Trimming shortened V by 4 bases and J by 0 bases, and 19 bases separated the two germline ends. CDR1 is SEHNR and CDR2 is FQNEAQ in the germline V gene (reference sequence). CDR3 residues: CASSYTVAERASYNEQFF. Here the CDR3 DNA reads TGTGCCAGCAGCTATACGGTCGCAGAGCGGGCCTCCTACAATGAGCAGTTCTTC. Filled out from reference TRBV7-9 and TRBJ2-1, the complete variable domain reads DTGVSQNPRHKITKRGQNVTFRCDPISEHNRLYWYRQTLGQGPEFLTYFQNEAQLEKSRLLSDRFSAERPKGSFSTLEIQRTEQGDSAMYLCASSYTVAERASYNEQFFGPGTRLTVL.

The chain uses TRBV28 and TRBJ2-1; 7 nucleotides line up with TRBD2. The CDR3 contains 14 residues. Germline-derived CDR1 and CDR2 are MDHEN and SYDVKM. V shed 3 bases, J shed 6 bases, and the junction held 5 bases outside the gene matches. CDR3: CASSFLTSANEQFF. The CDR3 DNA reads as TGTGCCAGCAGTTTTTTAACTAGCGCCAATGAGCAGTTCTTC. Together with reference TRBV28 and TRBJ2-1, the CDR3 gives the full variable domain: DVKVTQSSRYLVKRTGEKVFLECVQDMDHENMFWYRQDPGLGLRLIYFSYDVKMKEKGDIPEGYSVSREKKERFSLILESASTNQTSMYLCASSFLTSANEQFFGPGTRLTVL.

The rearrangement joins TRBV19 to TRBJ2-7, with a tentative D call TRBD2 (5 bases). The germline gives CDR1 LNHDA, CDR2 SQIVND (reference sequence). This CDR3 has 12 residues. Trimming shortened V by 3 bases and J by 5 bases, and 8 bases separated the two germline ends. CDR3 sequence: CASSIGGNEQYF. CDR3 nucleotide sequence: TGTGCCAGTAGTATCGGAGGTAACGAGCAGTACTTC.

This clone was observed a handful of times. DNA for the CDR3: TGTGCCAGCAGCGACAGACCGGGCGGTGAGCAGTTCTTC. Translation: CASSDRPGGEQFF. This chain uses TRBV14 with TRBJ2-1; weak D call: TRBD1 (5 bases). Germline CDR1 reads SGHDN; CDR2 reads FVKESK. CDR3 length: 13 residues. Between the trimmed V and J ends, which lost 5 bases and 9 bases, there was a span of 14 bases.

This chain joins TRBV5-1 and TRBJ2-2, with D perhaps TRBD1 (5 bases). Germline V lookup: CDR1 SGHRS, CDR2 YFSETQ. The CDR3 length is 15 residues. The V end was cut by 1 base, the J end by 0 bases, with 7 bases between. This chain's CDR3 is CASSLRQSNTGELFF. For the CDR3, the DNA is TGCGCCAGCAGCTTGAGACAGTCGAACACCGGGGAGCTGTTTTTT.

This clone was seen a single time. V and J are TRBV7-9 and TRBJ2-1, with D perhaps TRBD2 (5 bases). This CDR3 contains 16 residues. V was clipped by 5 bases and J by 8 bases, with 22 bases between them. Germline V gene lookup returns CDR1 SEHNR and CDR2 FQNEAQ (reference sequence). For the CDR3, the DNA is TGTGCCAGCAGCAAACCCTTCGGGGAGACGAACGATGAGCAGTTCTTC. Protein sequence: CASSKPFGETNDEQFF.

V usage is TRBV28 and J usage is TRBJ2-3; no clear D gene. Trimming pared 3 bases from V and 6 bases from J, leaving 13 bases between. CDR3 length: 14 amino acids. Germline V gene data show CDR1 as MDHEN and CDR2 as SYDVKM. The DNA for the CDR3 is TGTGCCAGCAGTTTGTACAGCCTCGGGGATACGCAGTATTTT. Protein sequence: CASSLYSLGDTQYF.

A word on this clone: Other DNA variants within this sample encode the same CDR3. The chain carries TRBV9 and TRBJ1-1, with a tentative D call TRBD1 (5 bases). The germline V gene encodes CDR1 SGDLS and CDR2 YYNGEE. The CDR3 extends over 12 amino acids. The germline V and J ends were trimmed by 0 bases and 8 bases, with 8 bases remaining between them. The CDR3 loop is CASSVAAGEAFF. The CDR3 coding sequence is TGTGCCAGCAGCGTAGCTGCAGGGGAAGCTTTCTTT.

This chain joins TRBV27 and TRBJ2-5, with D possibly called TRBD1 or TRBD2 (5 bases each). The CDR3 loop spans 16 amino acids. Trimming pared 7 bases from V and 1 base from J, leaving 19 bases between. Germline assignment: CDR1 MNHEY and CDR2 SMNVEV (reference sequence). CDR3 residues: CASNPGPRGAQETQYF. The CDR3 DNA sequence: TGTGCCAGCAATCCCGGGCCGAGAGGGGCCCAAGAGACCCAGTACTTC.

The chain uses TRBV6-6 and TRBJ1-2, with a possible D match to TRBD1 (6 bases). This CDR3 contains 15 residues. Trimming pared 6 bases from V and 4 bases from J, leaving 18 bases between. CDR1 is MNHNY, CDR2 SVGAGI, per germline (reference sequence). The CDR3, as DNA: TGTGCCAGCAGCCACCCGCAGGGGAGTGGCTATGGCTACACCTTC. Translation gives CASSHPQGSGYGYTF.

This sequence joins TRBV30 and TRBJ1-5; the D gene is possibly TRBD1 (5 bases). This CDR3 has 15 residues. V was cut by 0 bases and J by 0 bases, with 9 bases left in between. The germline V gene encodes CDR1 GTSNPN and CDR2 SVGIG (reference sequence). CDR3 DNA sequence: TGTGCCTGGAGTGTACGCAGGGTTAGCAATCAGCCCCAGCATTTT. This sequence encodes CAWSVRRVSNQPQHF.

This rearrangement joins TRBV28 to TRBJ2-7, with 7 bases aligning to TRBD1. The V gene end was trimmed by 6 bases and the J gene end by 2 bases; junction bases not matched to a gene: 7. CDR3 length equals 14 residues. CDR1 MDHEN and CDR2 SYDVKM come from the germline V gene. As DNA, the CDR3 is TGTGCCAGCAGGTCAGAGAGGGGGCCCTACGAGCAGTACTTC. Its translation is CASRSERGPYEQYF.

This clone was seen once. The chain joins TRBV28 to TRBJ1-2; 9 bases are shared with TRBD1. V trimming: 4 bases; J trimming: 4 bases; junction bases outside the gene matches: 10. Looked up from germline, CDR1 is MDHEN and CDR2 is SYDVKM. The length of the CDR3 is 16 residues. The CDR3 loop is CASSSGQGERSYGYTF. CDR3 coding DNA: TGTGCCAGCAGTTCGGGACAGGGAGAAAGGAGCTATGGCTACACCTTC.

The chain couples TRBV7-9 to TRBJ2-1, with 9 bases aligning to TRBD1. The V segment lost 7 bases and the J segment 5 bases; nucleotides outside the gene matches: 6. The CDR3 runs 14 residues. From germline, CDR1 is SEHNR and CDR2 FQNEAQ (reference sequence). CDR3 sequence (DNA): TGTGCCAGCACCGGGACAGGGAGACACAATGAGCAGTTCTTC. Residues: CASTGTGRHNEQFF.

The CDR3 DNA sequence: TGCAGCGTTGATAGCAGGGGCTACAATGAGCAGTTCTTC. Translation: CSVDSRGYNEQFF. The rearrangement joins TRBV29-1 to TRBJ2-1, with D tentatively TRBD1 (6 bases). Germline V CDR1 and CDR2: SQVTM, ANQGSEA. Trimming pared 3 bases from V and 3 bases from J, leaving 9 bases between. CDR3 length: 13 residues.

The chain carries TRBV11-2 and TRBJ2-1; maybe TRBD2 (5 bases). This CDR3 contains 13 residues. Germline loops: CDR1 SGHAT, CDR2 FQNNGV. V was shortened by 11 bases and J by 4 bases, with 15 bases between the two germline ends. The CDR3 nucleotides are TGTGCCTCCCGGACTTTAGGTTACAATGAGCAGTTCTTC. This sequence encodes CASRTLGYNEQFF. Full variable domain (remainder filled in from reference TRBV11-2 and TRBJ2-1): EAGVAQSPRYKIIEKRQSVAFWCNPISGHATLYWYQQILGQGPKLLIQFQNNGVVDDSQLPKDRFSAERLKGVDSTLKIQPAKLEDSAVYLCASRTLGYNEQFFGPGTRLTVL.

V is TRBV9 and J is TRBJ2-1, with D maybe TRBD2 (5 bases). The CDR3 extends over 16 amino acids. The V and J ends lost 1 base and 4 bases respectively, with 15 bases between them. Germline V lookup: CDR1 SGDLS, CDR2 YYNGEE. Here the CDR3 reads CASSVTEGSPYNEQFF. As DNA, the CDR3 is TGTGCCAGCAGCGTAACAGAGGGATCTCCTTACAATGAGCAGTTCTTC.

The chain combines TRBV19 with TRBJ2-7, with D possibly matching TRBD2 (5 bases). The CDR3 runs to 13 residues. Per the germline V gene, CDR1 is LNHDA and CDR2 is SQIVND (reference sequence). Trimming removed 4 bases from V and 3 bases from J, with 10 bases in between. The CDR3 nucleotides read TGTGCCAGTAGTACCCGACGGGACTACGAGCAGTACTTC. This codes for CASSTRRDYEQYF.

The rearrangement links TRBV29-1 to TRBJ2-7; 15 bases map to TRBD2. There are 14 residues in the CDR3. V lost 6 bases and J lost 5; bases outside the gene matches: 5. Germline CDR1 SQVTM, CDR2 ANQGSEA. CDR3 region: CSVGLAGGLDEQYF. The CDR3, as DNA: TGCAGCGTAGGACTAGCGGGAGGGTTGGACGAGCAGTACTTC.

This chain uses TRBV7-8 with TRBJ2-7; 9 nucleotides match TRBD1. CDR3 length: 16 amino acids. The germline gives CDR1 SGHVS, CDR2 FQNEAQ. Germline trimming cut 7 bases from V and 3 bases from J; bases unmatched to any gene: 13. The CDR3 protein is CASTKEPTGGIYEQYF. The CDR3 DNA reads as TGTGCCAGCACCAAAGAACCCACAGGGGGCATCTACGAGCAGTACTTC.